This T cell receptor beta chain was captured in a study of OX40 agonist ivuxolimab in advanced cancers. Overall study results and limits: In the 0.1 to 3.0 mg/kg range, CD4+ and CD8+ blood T cells had expanded clonally by week 6.

CDR1 is MGHRA, CDR2 YSYEKL, per germline. V gave up 3 bases and J gave up 2 bases; unmatched junction bases: 9. This CDR3 region has 17 residues. Sequencing used immunoSEQ multiplex PCR; TCRdb keeps in-frame clones, though not all of them. The sample lists tens of thousands of clones, over 70% seen once, with roughly 0.34% in the top ten. As concerns this clone: The antigen is not known.

The sequence came from an adult with an advanced solid tumor such as melanoma, head and neck, liver or kidney cancer. Material: CD4+ or CD8+ T cells sorted from blood, obtained in a trial of the OX40 agonist ivuxolimab. The chain couples TRBV4-1 to TRBJ2-7, with 11 nucleotides matching TRBD2. CDR3 in DNA: TGCGCCAGCAGCCAGCACACTAGCGGGAGTTTCCCCTACGAGCAGTACTTC. The encoded protein is CASSQHTSGSFPYEQYF.